The present TCR beta chain was sequenced within a study of CD8+ T cells in alopecia areata. Turning to the study itself: Affected scalp percentage determined the severity score of treated patients. Study outcomes and limitations: Lesional scalp, especially alopecia totalis/universalis, showed higher clonality than normal scalp. Scalp data also include sequences from resident alphabeta T cells of normal skin.

Extracted RNA was reverse transcribed into cDNA, the sequencing template. Using immunoSEQ multiplex PCR, the repertoire was profiled, and TCRdb retains in-frame clones only, with some absent. The repertoire consists of more than 150,000 clones, with approximately 50% occurring once and the leading ten covering around a tenth. Described treatment: oral pan-JAK inhibitor, 5-10 mg twice daily. This clone came up a few times. What it binds is not known. Germline loops: CDR1 SQVTM, CDR2 ANQGSEA. The CDR3 is 12 amino acids. Trimming removed 3 bases at V and 6 bases at J, with 12 bases between. The sample consisted of CD8+ T cells sorted from blood, taken at week 52, from a patient treated with tofacitinib. The V and J genes are TRBV29-1 and TRBJ2-7; the D gene is possibly TRBD1 (5 bases). The sequence derives from a human donor with alopecia areata. The CDR3 DNA is TGCAGCGTTGAGCTTGGCACAGGCGAGCAGTACTTC. Its protein is CSVELGTGEQYF.